This T cell receptor (beta chain) appears in the sequencing data of a study of blood T cell repertoires in COVID-19. Study information: From the United States, Italy and Spain came samples of acute and convalescent COVID-19.

Original handling: Reference gene primer amplification gave estimated nucleated cell counts. The repertoire was sequenced with immunoSEQ multiplex PCR; TCRdb's copy has only in-frame clones and lacks some. That table gives V, J and clone size, and the DNA gave D and trimming. This repertoire shows 70,000 to 95,000 clones, around four fifths found once; its top ten account for more than 15%. Unmatched junction bases numbered 11, after V lost 5 bases and J lost 5 bases. The CDR3 runs to 15 residues. The germline V gene has CDR1 SGHTA and CDR2 FQGNSA. The rearrangement uses TRBV7-2 and TRBJ1-2; 7 bases fit TRBD1. This clonotype was obtained from a man aged 80 or over with active or convalescent COVID-19. The sample comprised peripheral blood. This chain's CDR3 is CASSPSGTESYGYTF. The CDR3 DNA is TGTGCCAGCAGCCCCTCCGGGACAGAAAGTTATGGCTACACCTTC. The whole variable domain, remainder taken from reference TRBV7-2 and TRBJ1-2, is GAGVSQSPSNKVTEKGKDVELRCDPISGHTALYWYRQSLGQGLEFLIYFQGNSAPDKSGLPSDRFSAERTGGSVSTLTIQRTQQEDSAVYLCASSPSGTESYGYTFGSGTRLTVV.